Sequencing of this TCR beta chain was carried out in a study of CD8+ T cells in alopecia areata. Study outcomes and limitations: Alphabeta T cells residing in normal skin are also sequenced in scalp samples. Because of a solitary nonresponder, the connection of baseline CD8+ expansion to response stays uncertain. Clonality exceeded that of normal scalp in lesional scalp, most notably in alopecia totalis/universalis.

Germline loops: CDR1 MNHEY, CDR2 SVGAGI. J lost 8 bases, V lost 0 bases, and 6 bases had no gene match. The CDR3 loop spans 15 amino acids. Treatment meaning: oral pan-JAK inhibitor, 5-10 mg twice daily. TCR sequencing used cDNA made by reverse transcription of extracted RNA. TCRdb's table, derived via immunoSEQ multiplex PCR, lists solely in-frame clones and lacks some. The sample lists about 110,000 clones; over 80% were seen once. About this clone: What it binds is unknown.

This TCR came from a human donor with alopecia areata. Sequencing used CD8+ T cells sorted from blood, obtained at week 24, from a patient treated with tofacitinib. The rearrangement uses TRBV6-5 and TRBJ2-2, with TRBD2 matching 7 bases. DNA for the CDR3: TGTGCCAGCAGTTACTCCAGGACTAGAGTGGGGGAGCTGTTTTTT. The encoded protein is CASSYSRTRVGELFF.